This TCR beta chain was sequenced in a study of blood T cell repertoires in COVID-19. The overall study: Acute and convalescent COVID-19 samples came from the United States, Italy and Spain. Sample material is recorded as cDNA or gDNA derived from T cells, B-cell-depleted T cells, or PBMCs.

The trim removed 2 bases at V and 3 bases at J, leaving 7 bases unmatched. The CDR3 totals 15 residues. Germline assignment: CDR1 MNHEY and CDR2 SMNVEV (reference sequence). This clone was detected only a few times. Produced via immunoSEQ multiplex PCR; TCRdb's table is partial and in-frame only. Found here are fewer than 250,000 clones, around 85% of them singletons; the top ten hold over 10%. The clonotype originates from a woman aged 45-60 years with acute or convalescent COVID-19. The V gene is TRBV27, the J gene TRBJ2-7; 7 bases align to TRBD2. The sample taken for sequencing was peripheral blood. The CDR3 DNA reads as TGTGCCAGCAGTTTAAATTCGGGCGGGAGCTACGAGCAGTACTTC. It codes for CASSLNSGGSYEQYF.